This TCR beta chain was captured in a study of T cell changes during pregnancy in multiple sclerosis. Sequenced by immunoSEQ multiplex PCR; TCRdb stores in-frame clones only, minus some. The sample has some 94,000 clones, about 92% seen once. V was cut by 4 bases and J by 3 bases, with 17 bases left in between. Per the germline V gene, CDR1 is SGHNT and CDR2 is YYREEE (reference sequence). CDR3 length: 16 amino acids. The clonotype was recovered from a female donor with multiple sclerosis, enrolled in a pregnancy study. The chain is built from TRBV5-4 and TRBJ2-1; the D is unclear. The source was peripheral blood, collected in the first trimester of pregnancy. DNA for the CDR3: TGTGCCAGCAGCCCGGCTGCAGGTTCGGTCTACAATGAGCAGTTCTTC. Protein sequence: CASSPAAGSVYNEQFF.